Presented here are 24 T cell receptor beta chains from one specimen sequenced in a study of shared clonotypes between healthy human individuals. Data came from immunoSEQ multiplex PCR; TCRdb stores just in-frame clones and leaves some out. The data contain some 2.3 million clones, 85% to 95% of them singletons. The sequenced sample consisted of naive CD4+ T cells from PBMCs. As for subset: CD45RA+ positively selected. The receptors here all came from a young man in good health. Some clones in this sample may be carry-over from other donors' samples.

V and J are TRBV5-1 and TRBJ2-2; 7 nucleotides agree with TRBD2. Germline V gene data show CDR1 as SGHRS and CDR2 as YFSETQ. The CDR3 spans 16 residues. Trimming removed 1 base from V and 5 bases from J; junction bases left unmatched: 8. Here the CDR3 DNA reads TGCGCCAGCAGCTTGATCGCGGGAGTAGAAACCGGGGAGCTGTTTTTT. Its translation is CASSLIAGVETGELFF.

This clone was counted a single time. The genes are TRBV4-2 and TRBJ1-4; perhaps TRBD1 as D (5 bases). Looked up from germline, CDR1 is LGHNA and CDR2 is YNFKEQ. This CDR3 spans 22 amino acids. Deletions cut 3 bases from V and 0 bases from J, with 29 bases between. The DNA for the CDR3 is TGTGCCAGCAGCCATCCCACCCCTAAAGGGGACGGAAAGTTTGCAACTAATGAAAAACTGTTTTTT. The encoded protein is CASSHPTPKGDGKFATNEKLFF.

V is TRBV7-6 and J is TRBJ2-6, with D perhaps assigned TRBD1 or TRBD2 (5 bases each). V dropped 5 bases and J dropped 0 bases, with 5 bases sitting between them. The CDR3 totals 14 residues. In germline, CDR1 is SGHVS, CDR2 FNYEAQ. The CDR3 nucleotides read TGTGCCAGCAGCGGGGGCTCTGGGGCCAACGTCCTGACTTTC. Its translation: CASSGGSGANVLTF.

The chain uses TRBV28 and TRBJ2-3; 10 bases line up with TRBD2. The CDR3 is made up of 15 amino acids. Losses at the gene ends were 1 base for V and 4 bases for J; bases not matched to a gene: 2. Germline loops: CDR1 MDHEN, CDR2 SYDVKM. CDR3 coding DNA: TGTGCCAGCAGTTTATCTAGCGGGAGATCAGATACGCAGTATTTT. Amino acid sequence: CASSLSSGRSDTQYF.

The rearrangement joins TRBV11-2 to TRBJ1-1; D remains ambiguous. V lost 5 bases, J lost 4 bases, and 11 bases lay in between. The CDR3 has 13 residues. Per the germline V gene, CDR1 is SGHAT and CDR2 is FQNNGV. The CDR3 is CASSEPMTTEAFF. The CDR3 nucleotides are TGTGCCAGCAGCGAACCAATGACCACTGAAGCTTTCTTT. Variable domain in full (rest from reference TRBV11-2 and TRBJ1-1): EAGVAQSPRYKIIEKRQSVAFWCNPISGHATLYWYQQILGQGPKLLIQFQNNGVVDDSQLPKDRFSAERLKGVDSTLKIQPAKLEDSAVYLCASSEPMTTEAFFGQGTRLTVV.

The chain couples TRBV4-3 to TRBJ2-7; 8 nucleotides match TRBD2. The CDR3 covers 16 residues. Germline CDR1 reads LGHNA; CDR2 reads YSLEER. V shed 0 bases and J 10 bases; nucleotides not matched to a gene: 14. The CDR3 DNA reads TGCGCCAGCAGCCAAGATGTGGGGTCTAGCGGGCGGGTACAGTACTTC. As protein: CASSQDVGSSGRVQYF.

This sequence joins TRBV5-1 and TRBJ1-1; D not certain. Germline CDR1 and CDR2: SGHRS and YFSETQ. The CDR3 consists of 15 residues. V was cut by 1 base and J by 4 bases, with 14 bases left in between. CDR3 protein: CASSLQEGLGTEAFF. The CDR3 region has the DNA TGCGCCAGCAGCTTGCAGGAGGGTCTCGGCACTGAAGCTTTCTTT.

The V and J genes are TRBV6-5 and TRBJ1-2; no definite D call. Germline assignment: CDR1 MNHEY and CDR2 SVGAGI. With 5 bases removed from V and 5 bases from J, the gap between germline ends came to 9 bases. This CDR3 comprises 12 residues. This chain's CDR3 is CASSTGGYGYTF. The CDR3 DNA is TGTGCCAGCAGTACCGGTGGGTATGGCTACACCTTC.

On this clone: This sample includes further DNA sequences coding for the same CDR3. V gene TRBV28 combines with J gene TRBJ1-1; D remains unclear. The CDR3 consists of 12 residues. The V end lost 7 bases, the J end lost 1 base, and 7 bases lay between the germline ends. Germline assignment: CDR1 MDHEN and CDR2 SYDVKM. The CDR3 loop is CASTLGNTEAFF. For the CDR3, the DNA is TGTGCCAGCACTCTTGGGAACACTGAAGCTTTCTTT.

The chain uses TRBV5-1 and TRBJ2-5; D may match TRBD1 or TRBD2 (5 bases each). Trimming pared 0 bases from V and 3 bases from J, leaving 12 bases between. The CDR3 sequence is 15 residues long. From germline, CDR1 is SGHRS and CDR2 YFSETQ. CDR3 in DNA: TGCGCCAGCAGCTTGGTTGGGACCTGGGAAGAGACCCAGTACTTC. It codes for CASSLVGTWEETQYF. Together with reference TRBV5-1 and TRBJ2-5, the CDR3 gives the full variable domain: KAGVTQTPRYLIKTRGQQVTLSCSPISGHRSVSWYQQTPGQGLQFLFEYFSETQRNKGNFPGRFSGRQFSNSRSEMNVSTLELGDSALYLCASSLVGTWEETQYFGPGTRLLVL.

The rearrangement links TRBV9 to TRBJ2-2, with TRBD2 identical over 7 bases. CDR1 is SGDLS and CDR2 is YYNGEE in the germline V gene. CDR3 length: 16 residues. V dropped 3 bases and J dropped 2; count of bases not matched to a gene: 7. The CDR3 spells CASSARTRRNTGELFF. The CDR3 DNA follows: TGTGCCAGCAGCGCAAGGACTAGAAGAAACACCGGGGAGCTGTTTTTT.

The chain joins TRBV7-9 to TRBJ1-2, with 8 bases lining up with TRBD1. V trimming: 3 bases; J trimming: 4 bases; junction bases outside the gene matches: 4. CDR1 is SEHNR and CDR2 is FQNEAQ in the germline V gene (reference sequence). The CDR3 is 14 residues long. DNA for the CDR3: TGTGCCAGCAGCTTCGGACAGGGCCCCTATGGCTACACCTTC. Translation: CASSFGQGPYGYTF.

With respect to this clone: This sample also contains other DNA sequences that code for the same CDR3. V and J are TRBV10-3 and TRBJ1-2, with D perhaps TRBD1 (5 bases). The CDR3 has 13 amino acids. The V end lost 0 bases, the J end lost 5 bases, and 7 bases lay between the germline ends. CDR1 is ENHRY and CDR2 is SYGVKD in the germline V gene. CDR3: CAISESRGYGYTF. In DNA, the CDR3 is TGTGCCATCAGTGAGTCGAGGGGATATGGCTACACCTTC.

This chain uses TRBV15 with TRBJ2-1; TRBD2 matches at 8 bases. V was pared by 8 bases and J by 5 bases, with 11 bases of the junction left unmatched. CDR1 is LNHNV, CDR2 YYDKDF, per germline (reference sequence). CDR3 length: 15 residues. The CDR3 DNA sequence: TGTGCCACCCAAGACCAAAGCGGGAGAAACAATGAGCAGTTCTTC. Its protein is CATQDQSGRNNEQFF.

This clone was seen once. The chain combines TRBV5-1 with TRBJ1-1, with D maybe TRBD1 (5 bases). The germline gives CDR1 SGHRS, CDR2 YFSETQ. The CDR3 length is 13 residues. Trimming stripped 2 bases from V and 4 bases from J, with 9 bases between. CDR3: CASSFGQGTEAFF. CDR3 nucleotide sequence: TGCGCCAGCAGCTTTGGGCAGGGCACTGAAGCTTTCTTT. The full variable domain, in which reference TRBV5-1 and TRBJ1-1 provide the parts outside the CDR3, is KAGVTQTPRYLIKTRGQQVTLSCSPISGHRSVSWYQQTPGQGLQFLFEYFSETQRNKGNFPGRFSGRQFSNSRSEMNVSTLELGDSALYLCASSFGQGTEAFFGQGTRLTVV.

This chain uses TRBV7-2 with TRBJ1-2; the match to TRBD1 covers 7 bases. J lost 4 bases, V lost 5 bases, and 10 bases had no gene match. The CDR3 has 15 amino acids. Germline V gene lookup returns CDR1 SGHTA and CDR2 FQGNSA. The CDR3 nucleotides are TGTGCCAGCAGCCCCCTGGTGACAGGGACCTATGGCTACACCTTC. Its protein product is CASSPLVTGTYGYTF. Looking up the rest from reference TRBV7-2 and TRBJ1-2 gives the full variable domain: GAGVSQSPSNKVTEKGKDVELRCDPISGHTALYWYRQSLGQGLEFLIYFQGNSAPDKSGLPSDRFSAERTGGSVSTLTIQRTQQEDSAVYLCASSPLVTGTYGYTFGSGTRLTVV.

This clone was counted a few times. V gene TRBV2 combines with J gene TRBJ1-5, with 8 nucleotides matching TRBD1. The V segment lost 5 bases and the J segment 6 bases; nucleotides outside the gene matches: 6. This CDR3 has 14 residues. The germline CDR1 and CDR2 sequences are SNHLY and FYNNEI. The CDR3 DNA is TGTGCCAGCAGTTCGGACAGGGTGGGTCAGCCCCAGCATTTT. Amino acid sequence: CASSSDRVGQPQHF. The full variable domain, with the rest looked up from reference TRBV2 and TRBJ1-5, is EPEVTQTPSHQVTQMGQEVILRCVPISNHLYFYWYRQILGQKVEFLVSFYNNEISEKSEIFDDQFSVERPDGSNFTLKIRSTKLEDSAMYFCASSSDRVGQPQHFGDGTRLSIL.

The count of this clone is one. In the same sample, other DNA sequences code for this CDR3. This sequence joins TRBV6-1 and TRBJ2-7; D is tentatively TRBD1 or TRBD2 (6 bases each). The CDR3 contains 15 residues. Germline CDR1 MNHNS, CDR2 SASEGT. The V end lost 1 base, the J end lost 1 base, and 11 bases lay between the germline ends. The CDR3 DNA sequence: TGTGCCAGCAGTGAAGGGGGGGCCCTGTCCTACGAGCAGTACTTC. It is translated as CASSEGGALSYEQYF.

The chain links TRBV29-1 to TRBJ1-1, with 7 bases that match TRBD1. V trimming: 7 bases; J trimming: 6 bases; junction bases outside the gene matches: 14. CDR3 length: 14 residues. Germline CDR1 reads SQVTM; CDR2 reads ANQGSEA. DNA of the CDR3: TGCAGCGCCCAGGGGGGGGCGGGAGTCGCTGAAGCTTTCTTT. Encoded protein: CSAQGGAGVAEAFF.

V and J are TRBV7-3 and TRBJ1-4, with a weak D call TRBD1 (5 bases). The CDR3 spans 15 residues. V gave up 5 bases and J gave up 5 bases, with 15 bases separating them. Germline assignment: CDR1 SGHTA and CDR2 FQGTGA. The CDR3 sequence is CASSPDRNRNEKLFF. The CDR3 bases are TGTGCCAGCAGCCCCGACAGAAACCGGAATGAAAAACTGTTTTTT.

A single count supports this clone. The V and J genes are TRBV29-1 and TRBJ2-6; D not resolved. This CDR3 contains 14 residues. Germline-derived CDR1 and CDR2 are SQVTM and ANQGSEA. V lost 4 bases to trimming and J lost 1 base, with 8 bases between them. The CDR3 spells CSVASASGANVLTF. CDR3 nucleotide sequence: TGCAGCGTTGCTTCGGCGTCTGGGGCCAACGTCCTGACTTTC.

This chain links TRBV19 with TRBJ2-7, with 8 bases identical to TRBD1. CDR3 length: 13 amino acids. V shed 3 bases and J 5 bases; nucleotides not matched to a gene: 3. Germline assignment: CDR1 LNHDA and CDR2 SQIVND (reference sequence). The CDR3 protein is CASSMPTGDEQYF. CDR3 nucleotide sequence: TGTGCCAGTAGTATGCCGACAGGGGACGAGCAGTACTTC.

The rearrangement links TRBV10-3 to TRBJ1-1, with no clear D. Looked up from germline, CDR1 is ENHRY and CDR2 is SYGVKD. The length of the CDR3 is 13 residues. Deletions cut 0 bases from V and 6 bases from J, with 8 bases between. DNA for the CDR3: TGTGCCATCAGTGAGTCTACAGTTGCTGAAGCTTTCTTT. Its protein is CAISESTVAEAFF.

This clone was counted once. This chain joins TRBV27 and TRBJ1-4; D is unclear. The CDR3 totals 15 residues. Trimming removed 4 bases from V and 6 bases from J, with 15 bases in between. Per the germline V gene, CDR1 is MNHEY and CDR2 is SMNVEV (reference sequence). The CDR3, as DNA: TGTGCCAGCAGTTCCCCCCGGGCAGGAGATGAAAAACTGTTTTTT. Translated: CASSSPRAGDEKLFF.